These 14 T cell receptor beta chains came from one sample sequenced in a study of Graves' ophthalmopathy and Graves' hyperthyroidism (dated by TCRdb to the late 2010s). Sequenced using an Illumina HiSeq 2000. For repertoire sequencing, the TCR beta CDR3 regions were amplified from RNA transcripts. The first round of RT-PCR was done with HTBI primers and the Qiagen OneStep RT-PCR kit, and was followed by a second round of multiplex PCR, then size selection and purification. TCRdb trimmed public reads at Q25 via fastp, called clones via MiXCR and kept in-frame beta chains. Merged by CDR3 protein, the rows form single entries marked with the most common genes and DNA. The sample table contains some 15,000 distinct CDR3 sequences; only one count was recorded for roughly 50% of them. Clones ranked in the top ten supply roughly 50% of the sample. The sample comprised peripheral blood. These receptors originate from a woman in her thirties with Graves' ophthalmopathy. Donor details come from another sample of the same person, matched by shared clones.

This clonotype appeared a few times. The genes are TRBV18 and TRBJ2-1; 7 bases are a match to TRBD1. V trimming: 6 bases; J trimming: 5 bases; junction bases outside the gene matches: 19. Germline V gene data show CDR1 as KGHSH and CDR2 as LQKENI. The CDR3 is made up of 18 amino acids. The CDR3 bases are TGTGCCAGCTCCCAAATCGTTACACAGGGGATAATCCACAATGAGCAGTTCTTC. This translates into CASSQIVTQGIIHNEQFF.

This clonotype showed up many times. J is TRBJ2-7 and V is TRBV2, with D unclear. CDR1 is SNHLY and CDR2 is FYNNEI in the germline V gene. V was shortened by 6 bases and J by 2 bases, with 17 bases between the two germline ends. This CDR3 has 15 amino acids. The CDR3 spells CASRLTSQSTYEQYF. The CDR3 bases are TGTGCCAGCAGACTGACAAGCCAGTCAACCTACGAGCAGTACTTC.

This chain connects TRBV7-3 to TRBJ2-3, with TRBD1 as a possible D gene (8 bases). CDR1 is SGHTA, CDR2 FQGTGA, per germline. V dropped 5 bases and J dropped 4 bases, with 13 bases sitting between them. This CDR3 comprises 14 residues. CDR3 sequence: CASSLQGGADTQYF. The CDR3 DNA is TGTGCCAGCAGCCTACAGGGGGGGGCAGATACGCAGTATTTT.

The J gene is TRBJ2-7, the V gene TRBV6-7, with D possibly being TRBD1 (7 bases). TRBV6-7 is classed as an ORF, of uncertain function. CDR3 length: 15 residues. V gave up 6 bases and J gave up 4 bases, with 19 bases separating them. The CDR3 region is CASSRDREGGYEQYF. The CDR3 DNA is TGTGCCAGCAGCCGCGACAGGGAAGGGGGGTACGAGCAGTACTTC.

There are many counts of this clonotype. The rearrangement joins TRBV10-3 to TRBJ2-7; D is possibly TRBD2 (6 bases). The CDR3 sequence is 14 residues long. The germline V gene encodes CDR1 ENHRY and CDR2 SYGVKD. The V end was cut by 7 bases, the J end by 0 bases, with 13 bases between. The chain's CDR3 is CAINAGSPSYEQYF. The CDR3 DNA reads as TGTGCCATCAACGCGGGGTCCCCCTCCTACGAGCAGTACTTC.

This clonotype was seen just once. A much larger clone is a single base away; this may be a read error. The conserved final phenylalanine or tryptophan is absent from the CDR3, which likely points to a read error. The chain carries TRBV7-8 and TRBJ1-2, with D hard to call. V was cut by 5 bases and J by 1 base, with 20 bases left in between. Germline-derived CDR1 and CDR2 are SGHVS and FQNEAQ. The CDR3 is 17 amino acids. CDR3 bases: TGTGCCAGCAGCCTAGGCGTACCCGGGTTCGTTAACTATGGCTACACCATC. Its translation is CASSLGVPGFVNYGYTI.

This clonotype was seen once. This rearrangement joins TRBV20-1 to TRBJ2-6; 9 bases are a match to TRBD1. Per germline, CDR1 DFQATT and CDR2 SNEGSKA (reference sequence). The ends lost 0 bases at V and 0 bases at J; junction bases unmatched: 9. The CDR3 spans 19 residues. CDR3 coding DNA: TGCAGTGCTAGAGATAGGGGACAGGGATCGATCTCTGGGGCCAACGTCCTGACTTTC. Its protein is CSARDRGQGSISGANVLTF.

This chain links TRBV9 with TRBJ2-2; unclear D gene. In germline, CDR1 is SGDLS, CDR2 YYNGEE. CDR3 size: 16 residues. The ends were cut back, 1 base at V and 1 base at J, with 11 bases in the middle. CDR3 bases: TGTGCCAGCAGCGTAAACTCTGCCGGGAACACCGGGGAGCTGTTTTTT. As protein: CASSVNSAGNTGELFF.

The J gene is TRBJ1-6, the V gene TRBV2, with D possibly matching TRBD1 (5 bases). Germline CDR1 is SNHLY and CDR2 is FYNNEI. With 6 bases removed from V and 4 bases from J, the gap between germline ends came to 10 bases. The CDR3 spans 14 residues. CDR3 nucleotides: TGTGCCAGCAGGAGGGACGGGTATAATTCACCCCTCCACTTT. It translates to CASRRDGYNSPLHF.

For this clonotype: Lacking the conserved final phenylalanine or tryptophan, this CDR3 likely reflects a read error. The chain has TRBV7-6 and TRBJ2-7; the D gene is possibly TRBD2 (6 bases). This CDR3 has 14 residues. Germline V gene lookup returns CDR1 SGHVS and CDR2 FNYEAQ. The CDR3 DNA sequence: TGTACCAGCGCCACCAGCGGGTCGAGCTACGAGCAGTACATC. This gives the protein CTSATSGSSYEQYI.

With regard to this clonotype: A much more abundant neighbour one base away suggests this may be a read error. V and J are TRBV20-1 and TRBJ2-3, with D perhaps matching TRBD1 (6 bases). Germline loops: CDR1 DFQATT, CDR2 SNEGSKA (reference sequence). CDR3 length: 15 amino acids. This CDR3 reads CSTSKGVHSTDTQYF. For the CDR3, the DNA is TGCAGTACTAGTAAGGGGGTGCATAGCACAGATACGCAGTATTTT.

This clonotype occurred a few times. CDR3 DNA sequence: TGTGCCAGCAGTCCCTCGGGGGGGGATAACATTCAGTACTTC. Protein sequence: CASSPSGGDNIQYF. This rearrangement joins TRBV5-4 to TRBJ2-4; TRBD2 aligns across 8 bases. Looked up from germline, CDR1 is SGHNT and CDR2 is YYREEE (reference sequence). V trimming: 5 bases; J trimming: 7 bases; junction bases outside the gene matches: 8. This CDR3 is built from 14 residues.

CDR3 nucleotide sequence: TGTGCCAGTATCCCGGGTAATTCTGGGCCCCAGCATTTT. This gives the protein CASIPGNSGPQHF. The chain employs TRBV19 and TRBJ1-5; D is unresolved. V was shortened by 7 bases and J by 9 bases, with 16 bases between the two germline ends. This CDR3 region has 13 residues. The germline V gene has CDR1 LNHDA and CDR2 SQIVND (reference sequence). The variable domain in full, with the rest retrieved from reference TRBV19 and TRBJ1-5, is DGGITQSPKYLFRKEGQNVTLSCEQNLNHDAMYWYRQDPGQGLRLIYYSQIVNDFQKGDIAEGYSVSREKKESFPLTVTSAQKNPTAFYLCASIPGNSGPQHFGDGTRLSIL.

This chain connects TRBV10-2 to TRBJ1-1, with D unresolved. V was trimmed by 7 bases and J by 5 bases, leaving 14 bases between them. The CDR3 consists of 13 residues. CDR1 is WSHSY, CDR2 SAAADI, per germline. In DNA form, the CDR3 reads TGCGCCAGCAAAACGGGGAGCCAAACTGAAGCTTTCTTT. Translation gives CASKTGSQTEAFF.